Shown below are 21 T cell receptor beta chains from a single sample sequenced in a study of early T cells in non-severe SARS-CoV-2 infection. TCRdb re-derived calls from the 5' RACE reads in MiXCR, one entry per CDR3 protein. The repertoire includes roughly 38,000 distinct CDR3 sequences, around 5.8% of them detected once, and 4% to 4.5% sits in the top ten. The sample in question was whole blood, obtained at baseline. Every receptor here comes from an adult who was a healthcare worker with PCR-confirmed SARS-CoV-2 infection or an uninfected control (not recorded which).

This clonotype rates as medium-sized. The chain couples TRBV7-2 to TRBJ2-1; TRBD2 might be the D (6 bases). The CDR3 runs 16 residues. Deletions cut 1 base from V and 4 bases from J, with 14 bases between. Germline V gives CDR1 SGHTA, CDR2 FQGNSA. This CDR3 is CASSLDGGVRYNEQFF. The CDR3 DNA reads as TGTGCCAGCAGCTTAGACGGCGGGGTGCGATACAATGAGCAGTTCTTC. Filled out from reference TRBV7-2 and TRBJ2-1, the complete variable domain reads GAGVSQSPSNKVTEKGKDVELRCDPISGHTALYWYRQSLGQGLEFLIYFQGNSAPDKSGLPSDRFSAERTGGSVSTLTIQRTQQEDSAVYLCASSLDGGVRYNEQFFGPGTRLTVL.

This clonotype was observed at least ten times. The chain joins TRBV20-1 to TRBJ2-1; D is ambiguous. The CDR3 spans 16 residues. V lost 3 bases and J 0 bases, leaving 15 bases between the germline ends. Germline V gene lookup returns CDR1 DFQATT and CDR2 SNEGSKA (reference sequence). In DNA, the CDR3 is TGCAGTGCTAGCGGACGTTTCGCGAGCTCCTACAATGAGCAGTTCTTC. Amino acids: CSASGRFASSYNEQFF.

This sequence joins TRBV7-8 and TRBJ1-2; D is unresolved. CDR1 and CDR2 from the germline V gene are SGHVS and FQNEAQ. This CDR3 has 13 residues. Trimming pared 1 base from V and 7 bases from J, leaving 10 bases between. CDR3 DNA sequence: TGTGCCAGCAGCTTAGGCCCAGGACTTGGCTACACCTTC. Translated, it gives CASSLGPGLGYTF.

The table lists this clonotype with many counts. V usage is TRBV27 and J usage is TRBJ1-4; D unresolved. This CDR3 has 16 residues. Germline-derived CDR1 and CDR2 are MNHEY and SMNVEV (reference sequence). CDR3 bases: TGTAACAGCAGCCCCGGAGGAAAATCTCGGAGTGAAAAACTGTTTTTT. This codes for CNSSPGGKSRSEKLFF.

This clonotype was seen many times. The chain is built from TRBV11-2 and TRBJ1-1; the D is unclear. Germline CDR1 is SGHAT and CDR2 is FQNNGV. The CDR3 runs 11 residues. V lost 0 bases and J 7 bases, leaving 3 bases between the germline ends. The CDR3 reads CASSLESEAFF. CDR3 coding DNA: TGTGCCAGCAGCTTAGAAAGTGAAGCTTTCTTT.

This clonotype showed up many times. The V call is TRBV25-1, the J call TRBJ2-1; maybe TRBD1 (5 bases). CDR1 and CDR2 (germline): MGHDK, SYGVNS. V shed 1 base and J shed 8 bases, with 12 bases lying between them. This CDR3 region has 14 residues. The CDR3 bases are TGTGCCAGCAGTGAATTCGTAACCAGGGATGAGCAGTTCTTC. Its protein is CASSEFVTRDEQFF.

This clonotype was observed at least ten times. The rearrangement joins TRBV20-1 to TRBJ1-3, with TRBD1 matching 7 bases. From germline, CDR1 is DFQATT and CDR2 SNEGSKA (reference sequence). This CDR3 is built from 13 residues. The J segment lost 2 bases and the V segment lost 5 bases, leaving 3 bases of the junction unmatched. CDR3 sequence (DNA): TGCAGTGCTCTAACAGGGGCTGGAAACACCATATATTTT. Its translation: CSALTGAGNTIYF.

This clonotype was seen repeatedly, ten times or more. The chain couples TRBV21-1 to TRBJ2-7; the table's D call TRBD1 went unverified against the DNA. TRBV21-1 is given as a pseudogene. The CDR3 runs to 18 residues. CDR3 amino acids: CASSKGLRGRNLQEEQYF. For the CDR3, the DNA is TGTGCCAGCAGCAAAGGCCTAAGGGGGCGCAACCTACAAGAAGAGCAGTACTTC.

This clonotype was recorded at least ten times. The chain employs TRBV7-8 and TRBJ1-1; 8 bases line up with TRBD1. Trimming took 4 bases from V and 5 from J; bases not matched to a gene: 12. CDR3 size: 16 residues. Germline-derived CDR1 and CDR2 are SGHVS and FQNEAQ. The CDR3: CASSSSWTGRDTEAFF. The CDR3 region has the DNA TGTGCCAGCAGCTCTTCCTGGACAGGGAGAGATACTGAAGCTTTCTTT.

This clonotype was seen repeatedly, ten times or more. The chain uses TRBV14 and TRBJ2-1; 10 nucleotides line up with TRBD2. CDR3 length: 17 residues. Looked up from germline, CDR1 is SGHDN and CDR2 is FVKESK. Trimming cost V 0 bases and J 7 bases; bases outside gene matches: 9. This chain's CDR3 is CASSQDLASGSWNEQFF. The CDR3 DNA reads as TGTGCCAGCAGCCAAGATCTGGCTAGCGGGAGTTGGAATGAGCAGTTCTTC.

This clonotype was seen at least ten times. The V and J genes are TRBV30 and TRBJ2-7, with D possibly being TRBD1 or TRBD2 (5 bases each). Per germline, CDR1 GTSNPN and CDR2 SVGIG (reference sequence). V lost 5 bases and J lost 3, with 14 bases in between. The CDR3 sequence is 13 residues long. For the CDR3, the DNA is TGTGCCTGGGTGGGACCGCCAGGCTACGAGCAGTACTTC. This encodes CAWVGPPGYEQYF.

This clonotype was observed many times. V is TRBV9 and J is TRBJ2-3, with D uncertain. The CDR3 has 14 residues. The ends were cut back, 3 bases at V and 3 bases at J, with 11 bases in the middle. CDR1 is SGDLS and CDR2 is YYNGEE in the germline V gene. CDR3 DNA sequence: TGTGCCAGCAGCGATCGCCAGGCTACAGATACGCAGTATTTT. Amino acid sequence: CASSDRQATDTQYF.

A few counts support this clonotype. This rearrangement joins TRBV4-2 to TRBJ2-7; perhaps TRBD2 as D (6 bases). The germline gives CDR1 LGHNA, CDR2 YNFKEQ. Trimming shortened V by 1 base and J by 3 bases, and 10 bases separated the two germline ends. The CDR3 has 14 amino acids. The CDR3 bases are TGTGCCAGCAGCCAAGCCGCGGGACTCTACGAGCAGTACTTC. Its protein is CASSQAAGLYEQYF.

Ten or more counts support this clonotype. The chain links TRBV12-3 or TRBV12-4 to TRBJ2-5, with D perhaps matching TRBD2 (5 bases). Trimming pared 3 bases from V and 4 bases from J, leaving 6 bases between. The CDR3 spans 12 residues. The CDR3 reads CASSFEGETQYF. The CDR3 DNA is TGTGCCAGCAGTTTCGAGGGAGAGACCCAGTACTTC.

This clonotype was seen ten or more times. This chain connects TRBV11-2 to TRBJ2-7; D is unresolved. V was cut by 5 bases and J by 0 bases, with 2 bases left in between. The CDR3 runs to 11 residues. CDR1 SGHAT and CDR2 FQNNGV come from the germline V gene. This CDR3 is CASSISYEQYF. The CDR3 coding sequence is TGTGCCAGCAGCATCTCCTACGAGCAGTACTTC.

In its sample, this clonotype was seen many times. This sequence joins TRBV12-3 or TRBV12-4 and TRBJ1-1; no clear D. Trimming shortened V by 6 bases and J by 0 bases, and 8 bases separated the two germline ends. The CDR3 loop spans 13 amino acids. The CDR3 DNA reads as TGTGCCAGCAGGAGACAAATGAACACTGAAGCTTTCTTT. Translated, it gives CASRRQMNTEAFF.

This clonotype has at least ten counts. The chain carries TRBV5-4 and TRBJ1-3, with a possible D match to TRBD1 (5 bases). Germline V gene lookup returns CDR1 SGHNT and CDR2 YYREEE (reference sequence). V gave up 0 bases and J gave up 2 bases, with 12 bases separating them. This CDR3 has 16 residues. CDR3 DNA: TGTGCCAGCAGCTTGGAAGGGGCGAGCCCTGGAAACACCATATATTTT. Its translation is CASSLEGASPGNTIYF.

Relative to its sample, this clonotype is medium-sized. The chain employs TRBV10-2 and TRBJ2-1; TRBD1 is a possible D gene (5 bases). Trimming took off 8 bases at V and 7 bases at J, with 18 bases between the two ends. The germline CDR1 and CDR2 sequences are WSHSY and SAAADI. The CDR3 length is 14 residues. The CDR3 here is CASLVSDSSNEQFF. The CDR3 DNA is TGCGCCAGCCTGGTTTCTGACAGTTCGAATGAGCAGTTCTTC.

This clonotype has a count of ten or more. The CDR3 reads CSARDPVGGDFYGYTF. DNA for the CDR3: TGCAGTGCTAGAGACCCGGTAGGGGGGGATTTCTATGGCTACACCTTC. The chain couples TRBV20-1 to TRBJ1-2, with D possibly TRBD1 on 6 matching bases. CDR3 size: 16 residues. Germline CDR1 and CDR2: DFQATT and SNEGSKA (reference sequence). The V gene lost 0 bases and the J gene lost 4 bases, with 18 bases spanning the gap.

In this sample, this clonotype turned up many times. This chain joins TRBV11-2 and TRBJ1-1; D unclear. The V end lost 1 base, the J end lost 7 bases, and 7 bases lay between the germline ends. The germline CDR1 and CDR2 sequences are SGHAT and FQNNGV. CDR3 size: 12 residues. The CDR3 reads CASSLGASEAFF. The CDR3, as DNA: TGTGCCAGCAGCTTAGGGGCCAGTGAAGCTTTCTTT.

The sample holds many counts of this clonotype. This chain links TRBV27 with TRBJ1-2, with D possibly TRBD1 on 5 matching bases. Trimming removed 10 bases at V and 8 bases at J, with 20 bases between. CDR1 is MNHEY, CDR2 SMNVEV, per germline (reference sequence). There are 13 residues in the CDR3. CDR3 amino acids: CATARGALGGYTF. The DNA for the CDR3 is TGTGCCACCGCACGCGGGGCCCTTGGAGGCTACACCTTC.